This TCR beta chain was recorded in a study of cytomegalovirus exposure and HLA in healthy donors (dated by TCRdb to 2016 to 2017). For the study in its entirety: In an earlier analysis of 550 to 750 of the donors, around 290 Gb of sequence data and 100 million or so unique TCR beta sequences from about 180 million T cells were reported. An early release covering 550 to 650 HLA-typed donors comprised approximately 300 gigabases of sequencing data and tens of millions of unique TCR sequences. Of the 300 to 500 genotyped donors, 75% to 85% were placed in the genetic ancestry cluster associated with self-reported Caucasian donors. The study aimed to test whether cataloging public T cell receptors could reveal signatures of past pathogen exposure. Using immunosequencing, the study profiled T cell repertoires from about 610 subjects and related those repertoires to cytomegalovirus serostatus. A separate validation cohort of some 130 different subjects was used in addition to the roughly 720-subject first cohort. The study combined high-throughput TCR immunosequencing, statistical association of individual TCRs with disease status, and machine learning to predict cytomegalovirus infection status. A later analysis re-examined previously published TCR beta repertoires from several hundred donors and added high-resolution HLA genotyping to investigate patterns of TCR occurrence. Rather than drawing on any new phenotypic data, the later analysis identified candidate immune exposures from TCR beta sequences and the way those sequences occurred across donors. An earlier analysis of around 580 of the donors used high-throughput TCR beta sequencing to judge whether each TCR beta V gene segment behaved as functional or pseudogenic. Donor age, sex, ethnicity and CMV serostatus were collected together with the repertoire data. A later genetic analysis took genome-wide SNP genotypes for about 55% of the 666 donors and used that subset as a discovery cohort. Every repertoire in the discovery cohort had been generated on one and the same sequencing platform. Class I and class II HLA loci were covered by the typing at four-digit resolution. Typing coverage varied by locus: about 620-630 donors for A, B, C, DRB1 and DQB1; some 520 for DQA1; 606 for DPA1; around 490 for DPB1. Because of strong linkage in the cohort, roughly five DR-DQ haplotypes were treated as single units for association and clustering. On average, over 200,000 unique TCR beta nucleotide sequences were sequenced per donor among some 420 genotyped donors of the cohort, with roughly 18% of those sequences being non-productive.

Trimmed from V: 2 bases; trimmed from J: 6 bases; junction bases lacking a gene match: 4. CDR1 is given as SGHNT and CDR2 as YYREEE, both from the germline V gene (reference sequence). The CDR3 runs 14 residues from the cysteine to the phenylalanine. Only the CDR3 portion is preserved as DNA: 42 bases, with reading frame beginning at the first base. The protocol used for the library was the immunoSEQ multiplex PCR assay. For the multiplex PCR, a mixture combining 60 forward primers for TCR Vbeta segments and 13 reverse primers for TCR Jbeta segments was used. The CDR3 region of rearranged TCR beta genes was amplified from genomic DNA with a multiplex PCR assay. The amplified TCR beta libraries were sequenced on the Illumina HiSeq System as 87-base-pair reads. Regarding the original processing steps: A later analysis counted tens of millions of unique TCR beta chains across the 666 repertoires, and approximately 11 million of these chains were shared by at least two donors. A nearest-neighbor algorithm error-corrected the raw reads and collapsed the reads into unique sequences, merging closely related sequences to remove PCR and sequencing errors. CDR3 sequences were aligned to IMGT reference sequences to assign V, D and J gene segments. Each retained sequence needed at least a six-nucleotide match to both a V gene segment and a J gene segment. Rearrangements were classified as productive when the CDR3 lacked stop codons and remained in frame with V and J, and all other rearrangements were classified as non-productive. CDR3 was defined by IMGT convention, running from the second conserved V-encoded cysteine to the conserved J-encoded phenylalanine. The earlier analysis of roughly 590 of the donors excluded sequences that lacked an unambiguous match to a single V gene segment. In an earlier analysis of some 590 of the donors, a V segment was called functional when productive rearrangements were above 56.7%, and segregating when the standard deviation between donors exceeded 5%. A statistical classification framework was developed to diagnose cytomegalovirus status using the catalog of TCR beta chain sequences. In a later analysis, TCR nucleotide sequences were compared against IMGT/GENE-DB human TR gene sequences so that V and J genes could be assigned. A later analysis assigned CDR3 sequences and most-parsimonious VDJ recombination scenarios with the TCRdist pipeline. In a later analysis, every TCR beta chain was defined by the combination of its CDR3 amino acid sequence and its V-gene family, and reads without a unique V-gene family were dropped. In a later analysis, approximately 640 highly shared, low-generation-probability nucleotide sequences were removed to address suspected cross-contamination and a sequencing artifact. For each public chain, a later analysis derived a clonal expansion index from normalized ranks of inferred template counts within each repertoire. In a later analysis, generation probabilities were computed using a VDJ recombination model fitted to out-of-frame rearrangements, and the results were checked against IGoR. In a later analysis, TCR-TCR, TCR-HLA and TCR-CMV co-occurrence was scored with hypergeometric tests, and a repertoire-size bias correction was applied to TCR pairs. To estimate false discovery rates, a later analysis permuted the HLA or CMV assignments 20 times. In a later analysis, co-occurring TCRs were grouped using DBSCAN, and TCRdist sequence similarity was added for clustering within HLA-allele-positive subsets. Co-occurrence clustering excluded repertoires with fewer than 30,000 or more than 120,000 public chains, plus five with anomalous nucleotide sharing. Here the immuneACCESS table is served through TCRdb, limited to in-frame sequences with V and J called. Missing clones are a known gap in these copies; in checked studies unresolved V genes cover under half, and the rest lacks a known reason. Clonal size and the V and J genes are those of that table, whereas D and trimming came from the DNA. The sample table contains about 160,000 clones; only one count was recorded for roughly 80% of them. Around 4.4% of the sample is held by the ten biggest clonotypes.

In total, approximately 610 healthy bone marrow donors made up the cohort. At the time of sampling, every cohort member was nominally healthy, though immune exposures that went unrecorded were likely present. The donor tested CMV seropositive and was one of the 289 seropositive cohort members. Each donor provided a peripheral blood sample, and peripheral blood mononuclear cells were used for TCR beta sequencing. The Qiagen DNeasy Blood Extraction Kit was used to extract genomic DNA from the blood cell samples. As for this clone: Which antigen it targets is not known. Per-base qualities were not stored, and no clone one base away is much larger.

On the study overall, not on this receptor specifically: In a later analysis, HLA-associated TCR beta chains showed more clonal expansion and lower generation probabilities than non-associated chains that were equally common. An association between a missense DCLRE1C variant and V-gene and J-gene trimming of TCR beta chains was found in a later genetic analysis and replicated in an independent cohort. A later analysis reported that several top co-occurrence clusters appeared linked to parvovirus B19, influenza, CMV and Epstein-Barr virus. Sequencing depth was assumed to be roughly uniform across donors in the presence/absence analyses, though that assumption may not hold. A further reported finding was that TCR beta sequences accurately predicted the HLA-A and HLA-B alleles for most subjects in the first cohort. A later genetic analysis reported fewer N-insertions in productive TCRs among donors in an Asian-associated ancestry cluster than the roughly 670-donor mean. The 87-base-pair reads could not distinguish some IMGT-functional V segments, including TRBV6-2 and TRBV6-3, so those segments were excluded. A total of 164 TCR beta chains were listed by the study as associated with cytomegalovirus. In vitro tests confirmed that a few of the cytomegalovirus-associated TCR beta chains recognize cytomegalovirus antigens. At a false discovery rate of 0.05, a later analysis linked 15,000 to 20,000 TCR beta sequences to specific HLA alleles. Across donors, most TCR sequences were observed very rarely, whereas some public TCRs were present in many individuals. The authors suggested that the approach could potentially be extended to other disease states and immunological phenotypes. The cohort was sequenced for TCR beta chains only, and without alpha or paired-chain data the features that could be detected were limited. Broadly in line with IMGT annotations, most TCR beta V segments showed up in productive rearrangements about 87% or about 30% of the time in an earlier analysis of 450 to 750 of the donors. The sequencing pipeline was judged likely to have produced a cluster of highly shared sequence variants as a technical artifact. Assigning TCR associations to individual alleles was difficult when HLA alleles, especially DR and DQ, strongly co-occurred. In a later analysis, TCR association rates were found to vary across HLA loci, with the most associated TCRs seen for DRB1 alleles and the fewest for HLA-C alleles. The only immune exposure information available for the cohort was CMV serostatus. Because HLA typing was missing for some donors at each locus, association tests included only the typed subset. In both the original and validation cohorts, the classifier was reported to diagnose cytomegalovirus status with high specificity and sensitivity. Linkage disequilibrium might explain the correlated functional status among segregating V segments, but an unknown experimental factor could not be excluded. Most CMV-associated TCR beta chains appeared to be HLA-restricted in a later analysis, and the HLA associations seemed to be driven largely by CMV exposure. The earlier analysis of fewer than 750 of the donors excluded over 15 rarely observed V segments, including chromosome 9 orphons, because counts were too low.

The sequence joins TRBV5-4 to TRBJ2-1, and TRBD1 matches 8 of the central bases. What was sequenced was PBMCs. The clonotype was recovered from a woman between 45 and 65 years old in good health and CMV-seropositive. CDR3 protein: CASSLRQGSNEQFF. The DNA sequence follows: TGTGCCAGCAGCTTACGACAGGGGAGCAATGAGCAGTTCTTC.